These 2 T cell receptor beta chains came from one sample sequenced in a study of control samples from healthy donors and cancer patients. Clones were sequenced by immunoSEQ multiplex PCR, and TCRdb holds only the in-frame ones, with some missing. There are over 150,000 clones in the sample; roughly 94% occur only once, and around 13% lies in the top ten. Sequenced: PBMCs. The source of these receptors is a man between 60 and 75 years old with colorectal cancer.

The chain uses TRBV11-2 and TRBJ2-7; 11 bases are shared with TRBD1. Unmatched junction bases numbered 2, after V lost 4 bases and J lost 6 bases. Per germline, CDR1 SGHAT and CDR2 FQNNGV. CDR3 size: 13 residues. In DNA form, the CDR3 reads TGTGCCAGCAGCTCGGACAGGGGGCGCGAGCAGTACTTC. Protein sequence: CASSSDRGREQYF.

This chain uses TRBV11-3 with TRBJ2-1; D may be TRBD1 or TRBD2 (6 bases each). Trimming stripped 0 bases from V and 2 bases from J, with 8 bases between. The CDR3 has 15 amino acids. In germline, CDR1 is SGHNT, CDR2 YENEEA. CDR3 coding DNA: TGTGCCAGCAGCTTAGACGGGGGCCCCTACAATGAGCAGTTCTTC. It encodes CASSLDGGPYNEQFF. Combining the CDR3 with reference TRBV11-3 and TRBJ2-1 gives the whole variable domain EAGVVQSPRYKIIEKKQPVAFWCNPISGHNTLYWYLQNLGQGPELLIRYENEEAVDDSQLPKDRFSAERLKGVDSTLKIQPAELGDSAVYLCASSLDGGPYNEQFFGPGTRLTVL.